The rows below give T cell receptor beta chains drawn from one sample of a study of persistence of HIV-infected CD4 T cells. Antigens of these TCRs are unknown. Sequencing used immunoSEQ multiplex PCR; TCRdb keeps in-frame clones, though not all of them. The sample lists 35,000 to 55,000 clones; about 88% were seen once. Sample: CD4+ T cells sorted from PBMCs after roughly 18-hour stimulation, taken from a patient who received antiretroviral therapy. These receptors originate from an adult woman with HIV who was CMV-seropositive. Both conserved end residues are part of each CDR3. D genes are given only for firm matches. Rows give clone size only sometimes, using once, few, many, or a class for an expanded clone.

clone_size | j_call | d_call | v_call | cdr3_nt | cdr3_aa
. | TRBJ2-7 | TRBD1 | TRBV5-1 | TGCGCCAGCAGCCTGGGGGCGAGGGGGCGCTGGATGTCCTACGAGCAGTACTTC | CASSLGARGRWMSYEQYF
. | TRBJ1-2 | . | TRBV2 | TGTGCCAGCAGCCCGGGACGGAGGAGAGATGGCTACACCTTC | CASSPGRRRDGYTF
. | TRBJ1-5 | TRBD1 | TRBV24-1 | TGTGCCACCAGTGACCTAACAGGGGGCACGGGGCAGCCCCAGCATTTT | CATSDLTGGTGQPQHF
. | TRBJ1-6 | . | TRBV12-3/TRBV12-4 | TGTGCCAGCAGTCGTACTAATTCACCCCTCCACTTT | CASSRTNSPLHF
. | TRBJ1-5 | TRBD1 | TRBV11-1 | TGTGCCAGCAGTCTCAACGACAGGGGGCCCCAGCATTTT | CASSLNDRGPQHF
. | TRBJ1-5 | . | TRBV19 | TGTGCCAGTAGTATAACGGGGGGCGCGGGCGGCAATCAGCCCCAGCATTTT | CASSITGGAGGNQPQHF
. | TRBJ1-1 | TRBD1 | TRBV6-5 | TGTGCCAGCAGACACCACACAGGGGGTCGGTCTGAAGCTTTCTTT | CASRHHTGGRSEAFF
. | TRBJ1-2 | . | TRBV29-1 | TGCAGCGTAGGAGATCTTAACTATGGCTACACCTTC | CSVGDLNYGYTF
once | TRBJ2-7 | TRBD1 | TRBV12-5 | TGTGCTAGTGGTTTGGTACTATCCGGACAGGACCCCTCCTACGAGCAGTACTTC | CASGLVLSGQDPSYEQYF
. | TRBJ1-2 | . | TRBV5-4 | TGTGCCAGCAGCCCCGACAGCGTAAATAACTATGGCTACACCTTC | CASSPDSVNNYGYTF
once | TRBJ1-2 | . | TRBV18 | TGTGCCAGCTCACGGGACACTTCTAACTATGGCTACACCTTC | CASSRDTSNYGYTF
. | TRBJ2-7 | . | TRBV6-5 | TGTGCCAGCTTAGGGACACACTCCTACGAGCAGTACTTC | CASLGTHSYEQYF
. | TRBJ2-5 | . | TRBV24-1 | TGTGCCACCAGGTCTAGTACTCAAGAGACCCAGTACTTC | CATRSSTQETQYF
. | TRBJ2-1 | TRBD2 | TRBV10-3 | TGTGCCATCAGTGAGTATGCTAGCGGGGGGAACAATGAGCAGTTCTTC | CAISEYASGGNNEQFF
. | TRBJ1-5 | . | TRBV25-1 | TGTGCCAGCAGTGACAGTAACAATCAGCCCCAGCATTTT | CASSDSNNQPQHF
. | TRBJ1-2 | . | TRBV2 | TGTGCCAGCGGAGCTGACTTGGGGGGCAATGGCTACACCTTC | CASGADLGGNGYTF
. | TRBJ1-4 | . | TRBV5-5 | TGTGCCAGCAGACTTGGGGCGGTTAATGAAAAACTGTTTTTT | CASRLGAVNEKLFF
. | TRBJ2-5 | . | TRBV18 | TGTGCCAGCTCAATCTACCGGGACTTTAAAGAGACCCAGTACTTC | CASSIYRDFKETQYF
. | TRBJ1-2 | . | TRBV30 | TGTGCCTGGCAACAGGATCGTCATGGCTACACCTTC | CAWQQDRHGYTF
. | TRBJ2-7 | . | TRBV2 | TGTGCCAGCAGCCGGGACCGTAGCTCCTACGAGCAGTACTTC | CASSRDRSSYEQYF
. | TRBJ2-1 | . | TRBV7-2 | TGTGCCAGCAGCCAGGGGGCTAGCGGGGTATACAATGAGCAGTTCTTC | CASSQGASGVYNEQFF
once | TRBJ2-7 | . | TRBV18 | TGTGCCAGCTCACCCGGTATAGGCGGGTCCTACGAGCAGTACTTC | CASSPGIGGSYEQYF
. | TRBJ2-5 | . | TRBV5-1 | TGCGCCAGCAGCATAACAGGGTCTCCTATGGCAGAGACCCAGTACTTC | CASSITGSPMAETQYF
. | TRBJ1-1 | . | TRBV19 | TGTGCCAGTACCCTGAACCCGGCAGGGCGGGGCACTGAAGCTTTCTTT | CASTLNPAGRGTEAFF
. | TRBJ2-1 | . | TRBV7-8 | TGTGCCAGCAGCGCCACTAGATACAATGAGCAGTTCTTC | CASSATRYNEQFF
. | TRBJ2-3 | . | TRBV3-1/TRBV3-2 | TGTGCCAGCAGCCAAGGGACAGTCCGCACAGATACGCAGTATTTT | CASSQGTVRTDTQYF
. | TRBJ2-6 | TRBD1 | TRBV6-6 | TGTGCCAGCAGTCCCAGACAGGGGGCAGGTGGGGCCAACGTCCTGACTTTC | CASSPRQGAGGANVLTF
. | TRBJ1-2 | . | TRBV6-6 | TGTGCCAGCAGTCCTTCGGGGGAGCTCTATGGCTACACCTTC | CASSPSGELYGYTF
. | TRBJ1-1 | TRBD1 | TRBV7-3 | TGTGCCAGCAGCCGATCAGGGGGCTCTGGCACTGAAGCTTTCTTT | CASSRSGGSGTEAFF
. | TRBJ2-1 | . | TRBV6-5 | TGTGCCAGCACCCGGGACGCTCGGGGCGAGCAGTTCTTC | CASTRDARGEQFF
. | TRBJ1-1 | TRBD1 | TRBV29-1 | TGCAGCGTCCGGTCACAGGGGGCCAGCACTGAAGCTTTCTTT | CSVRSQGASTEAFF
. | TRBJ2-7 | . | TRBV10-2 | TGCGCCAGCAGGGAAGCGGGTACCCCCTACGAGCAGTACTTC | CASREAGTPYEQYF
. | TRBJ1-4 | . | TRBV3-1/TRBV3-2 | TGTGCCAGCAGTCGGGCCTCGAATGAAAAACTGTTTTTT | CASSRASNEKLFF
once | TRBJ1-6 | . | TRBV18 | TGTGCCAGCTCACCCTCGTGGGATTCACCCCTCCACTTT | CASSPSWDSPLHF
once | TRBJ2-7 | TRBD1 | TRBV10-3 | TGTGCCATCAGCCCGGGACAGAGCTCCTACGAGCAGTACTTC | CAISPGQSSYEQYF
. | TRBJ1-2 | . | TRBV6-5 | TGTGCCAGCAAAAGGGGGAACAACTATGGCTACACCTTC | CASKRGNNYGYTF
. | TRBJ1-1 | . | TRBV29-1 | TGCAGCGTTGAGCCGACAGCCTCGAACACTGAAGCTTTCTTT | CSVEPTASNTEAFF
once | TRBJ1-1 | . | TRBV6-4 | TGTGCCAGCAGGGCAGGGGCCTTGAACACTGAAGCTTTCTTT | CASRAGALNTEAFF
. | TRBJ1-2 | TRBD1 | TRBV3-1/TRBV3-2 | TGTGCCAGCAGCCACCCGGGACAGCTGACTCCAATATATGGCTACACCTTC | CASSHPGQLTPIYGYTF
. | TRBJ2-2 | TRBD1 | TRBV7-7 | TGTGCCAGCAGCCAGGGGACAGGCAAAGCCGGGGAGCTGTTTTTT | CASSQGTGKAGELFF
once | TRBJ2-3 | TRBD2 | TRBV11-3 | TGTGCCAGCAGCGCGCCGTTTGGGACTAGCACCCAAGATACGCAGTATTTT | CASSAPFGTSTQDTQYF
. | TRBJ2-7 | TRBD2 | TRBV18 | TGTGCCAGCGCTCTCGGGGGGGGGTCCTACGAGCAGTACTTC | CASALGGGSYEQYF
. | TRBJ1-3 | . | TRBV30 | TGTGCCTGGATCGGATTACCCTCTGGAAACACCATATATTTT | CAWIGLPSGNTIYF
. | TRBJ2-1 | TRBD2 | TRBV5-1 | TGCGCCAGCACCGGGACTACAACAAACAATGAGCAGTTCTTC | CASTGTTTNNEQFF
. | TRBJ2-5 | TRBD2 | TRBV10-3 | TGTGCCACCTCGGGACTAGCGGGGAGCGGGGGTGAGACCCAGTACTTC | CATSGLAGSGGETQYF
. | TRBJ1-2 | . | TRBV19 | TGTGCCAGTAGCCGATCAGGGGAGTGGAACAATTATGGCTACACCTTC | CASSRSGEWNNYGYTF
. | TRBJ1-5 | . | TRBV19 | TGTGCCAGTACTCAGGGACCTTATAGCAATCAGCCCCAGCATTTT | CASTQGPYSNQPQHF